The present TCR beta chain was sequenced within a study of cytomegalovirus exposure and HLA in healthy donors. Whole-study findings and limits: Later analysis demonstrated an association between a missense DCLRE1C variant and TCR beta V- and J-gene trimming. Reportedly, diagnosis of cytomegalovirus status by the classifier showed high specificity and sensitivity. A prior analysis recorded that most TCR beta V segments were productive about 90% or about 30% of the time. In a later analysis, the majority of CMV-associated beta chains seemingly showed HLA restriction.

In regard to this clone: Its target is unknown.

V lost 4 bases to trimming and J lost 6 bases; unmatched junction nucleotides: 6. This CDR3 contains 14 residues. Germline CDR1 reads SGHTA; CDR2 reads FQGTGA. The PCR ran on 60 Vbeta and 13 Jbeta primers. TCRdb keeps only in-frame clones here, not all; method: immunoSEQ multiplex PCR. Among 150,000 or so clones, just under 75% were seen once, and the ten largest hold roughly 1.7%. This TCR derives from a young woman in good health and CMV-seronegative. This chain uses TRBV7-3 with TRBJ2-1; 7 positions agree with TRBD1. The material sequenced was PBMCs. The DNA of the CDR3 is TGTGCCAGCAGCTATGACAGGGTGTCCAATGAGCAGTTCTTC. Protein product: CASSYDRVSNEQFF.